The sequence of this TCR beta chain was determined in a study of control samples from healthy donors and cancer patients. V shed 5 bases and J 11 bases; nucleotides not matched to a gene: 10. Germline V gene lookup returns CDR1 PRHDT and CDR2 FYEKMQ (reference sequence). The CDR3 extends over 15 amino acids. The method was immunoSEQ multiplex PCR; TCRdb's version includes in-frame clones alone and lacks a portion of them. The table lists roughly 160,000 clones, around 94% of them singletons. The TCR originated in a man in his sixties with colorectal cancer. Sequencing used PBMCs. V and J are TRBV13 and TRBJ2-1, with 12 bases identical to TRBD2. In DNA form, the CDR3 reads TGTGCCAGCAGCCCTAGCGGGGGGGCAGCGGGAAAGCAGTTCTTC. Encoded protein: CASSPSGGAAGKQFF.